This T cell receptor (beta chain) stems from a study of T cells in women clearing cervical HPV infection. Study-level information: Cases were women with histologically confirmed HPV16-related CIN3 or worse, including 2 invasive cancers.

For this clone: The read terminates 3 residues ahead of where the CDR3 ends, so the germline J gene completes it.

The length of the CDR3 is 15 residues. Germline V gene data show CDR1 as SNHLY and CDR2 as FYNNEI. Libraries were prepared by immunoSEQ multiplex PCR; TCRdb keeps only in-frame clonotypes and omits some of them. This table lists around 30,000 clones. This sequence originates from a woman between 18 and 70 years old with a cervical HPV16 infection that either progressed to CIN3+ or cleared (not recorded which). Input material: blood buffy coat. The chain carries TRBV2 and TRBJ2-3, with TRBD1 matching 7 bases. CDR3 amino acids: CASRVGTERNQPQYF. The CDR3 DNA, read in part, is TGTGCCAGCAGGGTCGGGACAGAGAGGAATCAGCCG.